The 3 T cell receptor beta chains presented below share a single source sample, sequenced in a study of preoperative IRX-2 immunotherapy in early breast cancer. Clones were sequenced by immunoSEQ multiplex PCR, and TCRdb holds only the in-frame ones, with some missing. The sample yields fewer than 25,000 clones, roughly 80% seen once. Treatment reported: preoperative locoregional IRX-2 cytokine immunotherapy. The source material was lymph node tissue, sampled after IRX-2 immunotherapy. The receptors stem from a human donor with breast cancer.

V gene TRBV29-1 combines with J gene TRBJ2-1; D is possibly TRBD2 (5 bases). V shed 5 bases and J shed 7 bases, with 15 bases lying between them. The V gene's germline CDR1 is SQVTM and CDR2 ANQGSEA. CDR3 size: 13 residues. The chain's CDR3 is CSVPTGRGNEQFF. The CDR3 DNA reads TGCAGCGTTCCCACGGGGAGAGGGAATGAGCAGTTCTTC.

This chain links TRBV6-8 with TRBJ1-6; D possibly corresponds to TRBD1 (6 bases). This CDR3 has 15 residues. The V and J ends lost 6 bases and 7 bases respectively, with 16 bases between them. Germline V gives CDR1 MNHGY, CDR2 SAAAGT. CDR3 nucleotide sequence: TGTGCCAGCAGCCCCTCCGGGACACCCAATTCACCCCTCCACTTT. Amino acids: CASSPSGTPNSPLHF.

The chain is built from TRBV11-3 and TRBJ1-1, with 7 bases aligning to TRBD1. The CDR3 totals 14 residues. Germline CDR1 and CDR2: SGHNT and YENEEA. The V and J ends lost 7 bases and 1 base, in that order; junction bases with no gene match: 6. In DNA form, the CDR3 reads TGTGCCAGCAAGCAGACAGGGCAGAACACTGAAGCTTTCTTT. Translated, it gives CASKQTGQNTEAFF.